Listed here is a single T cell receptor (beta chain). Its specificity is unknown. The CDR3 has 17 amino acids. The germline gives CDR1 MNHNS, CDR2 SASEGT. V dropped 7 bases and J dropped 5; count of bases not matched to a gene: 17. Treatment here: roughly 10-day PBMC culture with coronavirus spike peptide pools or control peptides (ViraFEST assay). The unexposed donor gave CD4+ T cells before the COVID-19 pandemic (2011-2018). By negative selection, CD4+ T cells were isolated once culture had run for less than 13 days. Probes of unexposed-donor CD4+ T cells used SARS-CoV-2 S/N and four cold-coronavirus spikes (cells permitting). Oncomine TCR Beta short-read sequencing was applied to DNA from cultured CD4+ T cells. After culture, CD4+ T cells served as the source for genomic DNA extraction. TCRdb itself ran the PCR reads through MiXCR, one entry per CDR3 protein. The repertoire includes approximately 9,400 distinct CDR3 sequences, 30% to 40% of them detected once, and approximately 22% sits in the top ten.

This sample was included in a study of vaccination and CD4 T cells after COVID-19. Across the study: Cells were stimulated with overlapping spike peptides from SARS-CoV-2, HCoV-NL63, HCoV-OC43 and HCoV-229E. Control cultures used a CEFX viral epitope pool, an HIV-1 Nef peptide pool, or no peptide.

This sequence joins TRBV6-1 and TRBJ2-5, with 9 bases matching TRBD1. This TCR was sampled from a human donor in good health. Sequencing was performed on CD4+ T cells from blood, cultured in vitro. CDR3 residues: CASTTPGSGTGRETQYF. CDR3 in DNA: TGTGCCAGCACCACTCCGGGGTCCGGGACAGGGAGGGAGACCCAGTACTTC.